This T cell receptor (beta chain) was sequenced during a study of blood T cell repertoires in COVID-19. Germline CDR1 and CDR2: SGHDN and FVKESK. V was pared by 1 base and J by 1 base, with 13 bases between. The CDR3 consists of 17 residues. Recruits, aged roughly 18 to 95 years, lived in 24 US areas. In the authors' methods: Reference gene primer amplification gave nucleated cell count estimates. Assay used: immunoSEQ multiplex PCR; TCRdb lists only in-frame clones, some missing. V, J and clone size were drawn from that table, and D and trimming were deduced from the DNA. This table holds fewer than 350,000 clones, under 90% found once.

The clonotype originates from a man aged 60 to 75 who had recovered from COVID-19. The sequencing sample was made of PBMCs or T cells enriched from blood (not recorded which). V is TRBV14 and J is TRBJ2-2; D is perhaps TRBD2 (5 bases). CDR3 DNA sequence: TGTGCCAGCAGCCAAGTCTGGGAGCGGAGGAACACCGGGGAGCTGTTTTTT. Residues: CASSQVWERRNTGELFF.